This is a list of T cell receptor beta chains from one sample in a study of human T cells and chemical hapten exposure. TCRdb re-called the RACE reads with MiXCR, one entry per CDR3 protein. The repertoire has about 160,000 distinct CDR3 sequences, roughly a quarter of them found once; the top ten carry around 1.9%. The specimen was whole blood, collected in connection with sensitization to the hapten diphenylcyclopropenone (DPC). All receptors derive from a woman aged 18-29 years with alopecia areata. Some clones in this sample may be carry-over from other donors' samples. Each CDR3 is given with its conserved first and last residue. Each record gives: clone size, D gene, V gene, J gene, CDR3 protein, CDR3 DNA. The D gene is left open where the match is weak. Where a row states a size, it is once, few, many or the class of an expanded clone; other rows omit it.

-	-	TRBV6-5	TRBJ2-7	CASSYASEMIYEQYF	TGTGCCAGCAGCTACGCCTCCGAGATGATCTACGAGCAGTACTTC
-	-	TRBV12-3/TRBV12-4	TRBJ2-2	CASSTPWARRANGELFF	TGTGCCAGCAGCACCCCCTGGGCTAGACGAGCCAACGGGGAGCTGTTTTTT
few	-	TRBV30	TRBJ1-2	CAWIGRLANYGYTF	TGTGCCTGGATAGGACGTTTAGCTAACTATGGCTACACCTTC
-	-	TRBV7-7	TRBJ1-1	CASSLGLGREAFF	TGTGCCAGCAGCTTGGGGCTAGGGCGTGAAGCTTTCTTT
-	-	TRBV19	TRBJ1-6	CASSINRDTFADLHF	TGTGCCAGTAGTATAAATAGGGACACCTTCGCGGACCTCCACTTT
few	-	TRBV10-3	TRBJ2-2	CATKRGLTGELFF	TGTGCCACCAAAAGGGGTCTCACCGGGGAGCTGTTTTTT
few	-	TRBV9	TRBJ1-6	CASSGVRNSPLHF	TGTGCCAGCAGCGGGGTGCGGAATTCACCCCTCCACTTT
few	-	TRBV6-5	TRBJ2-1	CASSYTRTANEQFF	TGTGCCAGCAGTTACACCCGGACAGCCAATGAGCAGTTCTTC
many	-	TRBV7-2	TRBJ1-6	CASSSRRGNNSPLHF	TGTGCCAGCAGCTCCCGAAGGGGCAACAATTCACCCCTCCACTTT
few	-	TRBV9	TRBJ2-1	CASSVGAGYNEQFF	TGTGCCAGCAGCGTAGGGGCAGGTTACAATGAGCAGTTCTTC
-	-	TRBV20-1	TRBJ2-3	CSARAWGRAGVDTQYF	TGCAGTGCTAGGGCCTGGGGGCGTGCTGGGGTAGATACGCAGTATTTT
-	-	TRBV29-1	TRBJ1-2	CSVETWDGGYTF	TGCAGCGTGGAAACATGGGACGGGGGCTACACCTTC
-	-	TRBV4-1	TRBJ2-7	CASLGPDYEQYF	TGCGCCAGCCTGGGACCGGACTACGAGCAGTACTTC
few	TRBD1	TRBV2	TRBJ1-5	CASSDDRAVQPQHF	TGTGCCAGCAGTGATGACAGGGCGGTTCAGCCCCAGCATTTT
few	-	TRBV20-1	TRBJ2-1	CSVRAGHLYNEQFF	TGCAGTGTACGGGCCGGCCACCTTTACAATGAGCAGTTCTTC
-	TRBD1	TRBV20-1	TRBJ1-1	CSAARQGKLMNTEAFF	TGCAGTGCGGCACGACAGGGTAAACTCATGAACACTGAAGCTTTCTTT
-	TRBD1	TRBV25-1	TRBJ2-2	CASSGTVANTGELFF	TGTGCCAGCAGCGGGACAGTGGCGAACACCGGGGAGCTGTTTTTT
few	-	TRBV12-3/TRBV12-4	TRBJ1-1	CASSLTDYEAFF	TGTGCCAGCAGTTTAACTGATTATGAAGCTTTCTTT
-	-	TRBV7-3	TRBJ2-3	CASSPQGPPDTQYF	TGTGCCAGCAGCCCACAGGGACCTCCAGATACGCAGTATTTT
-	TRBD2	TRBV7-9	TRBJ2-7	CASSYPGTSEYEQYF	TGTGCCAGCAGCTATCCCGGGACTAGCGAATACGAGCAGTACTTC
-	-	TRBV29-1	TRBJ1-3	CSVDGGNTIYF	TGCAGCGTTGATGGGGGAAACACCATATATTTT
few	-	TRBV11-1	TRBJ2-3	CASSVYRAVTDTQYF	TGTGCCAGCAGCGTATACAGGGCGGTCACAGATACGCAGTATTTT
few	-	TRBV29-1	TRBJ1-2	CSVFQGTDYGYTF	TGCAGCGTTTTTCAGGGGACCGACTATGGCTACACCTTC
few	-	TRBV10-3	TRBJ2-7	CAISETEIEQYF	TGTGCCATCAGTGAGACAGAGATAGAGCAGTACTTC